This T cell receptor (beta chain) was profiled in a study of CD8 T cells in Susac syndrome. Random hexamers were used to reverse transcribe roughly 0.5 to 1 ug of RNA. The CDR3 of TCR beta was amplified by immunoSEQ multiplex PCR across 54 Vbeta and 13 Jbeta. MiXCR was run by TCRdb on the immunoSEQ multiplex PCR reads, yielding one entry per CDR3 protein. Among 150,000 to 200,000 distinct CDR3 sequences listed, roughly 92% were seen once. The CDR3 totals 15 residues. J lost 4 bases, V lost 6 bases, and 4 bases had no gene match. The germline gives CDR1 SNHLY, CDR2 FYNNEI. Source material: CD4+ T cells from PBMCs. This receptor was identified in a human donor in good health. V gene TRBV2 combines with J gene TRBJ2-6; 9 bases agree with TRBD1. CDR3 sequence: CASRDRGGGANVLTF. DNA for the CDR3: TGTGCCAGCAGGGACAGGGGCGGCGGGGCCAACGTCCTGACTTTC.